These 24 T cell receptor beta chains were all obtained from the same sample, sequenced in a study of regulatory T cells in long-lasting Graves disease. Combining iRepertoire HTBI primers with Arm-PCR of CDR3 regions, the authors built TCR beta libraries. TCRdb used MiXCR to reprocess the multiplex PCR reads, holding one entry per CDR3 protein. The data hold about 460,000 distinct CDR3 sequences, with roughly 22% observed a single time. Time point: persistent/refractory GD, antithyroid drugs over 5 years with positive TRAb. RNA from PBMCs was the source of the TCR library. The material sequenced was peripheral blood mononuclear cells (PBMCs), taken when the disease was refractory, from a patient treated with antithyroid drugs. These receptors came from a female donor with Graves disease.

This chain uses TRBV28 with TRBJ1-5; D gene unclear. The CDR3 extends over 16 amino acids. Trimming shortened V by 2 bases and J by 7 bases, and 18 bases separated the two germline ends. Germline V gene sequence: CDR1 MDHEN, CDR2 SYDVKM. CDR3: CASSLMGTGTEQPQHF. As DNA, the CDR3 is TGTGCCAGCAGTTTAATGGGTACGGGAACGGAACAGCCCCAGCATTTT. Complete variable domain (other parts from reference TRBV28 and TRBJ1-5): DVKVTQSSRYLVKRTGEKVFLECVQDMDHENMFWYRQDPGLGLRLIYFSYDVKMKEKGDIPEGYSVSREKKERFSLILESASTNQTSMYLCASSLMGTGTEQPQHFGDGTRLSIL.

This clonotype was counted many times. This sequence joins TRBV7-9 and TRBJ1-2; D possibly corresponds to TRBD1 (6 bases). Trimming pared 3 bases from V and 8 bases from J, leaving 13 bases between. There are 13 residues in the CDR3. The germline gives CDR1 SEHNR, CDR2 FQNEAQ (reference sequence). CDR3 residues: CASSFGGLRGYTF. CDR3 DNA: TGTGCCAGCAGCTTTGGGGGGCTTAGAGGCTACACCTTC. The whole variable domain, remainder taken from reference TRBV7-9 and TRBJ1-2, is DTGVSQNPRHKITKRGQNVTFRCDPISEHNRLYWYRQTLGQGPEFLTYFQNEAQLEKSRLLSDRFSAERPKGSFSTLEIQRTEQGDSAMYLCASSFGGLRGYTFGSGTRLTVV.

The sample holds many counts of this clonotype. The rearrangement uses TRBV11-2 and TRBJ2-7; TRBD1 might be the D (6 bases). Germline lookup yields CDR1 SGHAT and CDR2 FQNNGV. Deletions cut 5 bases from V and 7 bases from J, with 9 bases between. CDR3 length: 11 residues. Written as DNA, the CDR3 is TGTGCCAGCAGCCTTGACAGGGAGCAGTACTTC. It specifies CASSLDREQYF.

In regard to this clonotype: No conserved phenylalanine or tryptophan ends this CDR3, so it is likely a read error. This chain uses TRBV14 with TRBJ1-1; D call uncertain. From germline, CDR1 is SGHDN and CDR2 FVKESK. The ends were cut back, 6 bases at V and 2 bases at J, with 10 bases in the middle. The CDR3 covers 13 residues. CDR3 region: CASSLVGNTEAFL. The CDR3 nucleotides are TGTGCCAGCAGTTTAGTAGGTAACACTGAAGCTTTCCTT.

Written as DNA, the CDR3 is TGTGCCTGGGGACAGGACAGGGGGGTGAACACTGAAGCTTTCTTT. It codes for CAWGQDRGVNTEAFF. The J gene is TRBJ1-1, the V gene TRBV30; 10 bases fit TRBD1. The CDR3 length is 15 residues. V gave up 5 bases and J gave up 0 bases; unmatched junction bases: 6. From germline, CDR1 is GTSNPN and CDR2 SVGIG (reference sequence).

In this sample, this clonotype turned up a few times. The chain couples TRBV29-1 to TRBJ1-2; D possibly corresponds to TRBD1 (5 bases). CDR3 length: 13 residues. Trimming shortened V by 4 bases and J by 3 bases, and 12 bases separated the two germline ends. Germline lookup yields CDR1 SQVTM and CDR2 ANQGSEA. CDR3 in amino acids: CSVVGVGDYGYTF. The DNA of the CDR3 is TGCAGCGTTGTAGGGGTAGGTGACTATGGCTACACCTTC.

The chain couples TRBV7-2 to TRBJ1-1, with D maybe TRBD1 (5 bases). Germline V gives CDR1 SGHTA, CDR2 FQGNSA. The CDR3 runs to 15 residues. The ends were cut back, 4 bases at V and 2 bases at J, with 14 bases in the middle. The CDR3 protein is CASSWGVGENTEAFF. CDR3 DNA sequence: TGTGCCAGCAGCTGGGGGGTCGGGGAAAACACTGAAGCTTTCTTT.

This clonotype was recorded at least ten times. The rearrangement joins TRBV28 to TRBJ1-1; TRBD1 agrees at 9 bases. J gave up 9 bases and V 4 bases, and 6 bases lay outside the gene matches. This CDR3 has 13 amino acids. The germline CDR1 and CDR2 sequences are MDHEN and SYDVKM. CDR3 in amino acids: CASSSPDRGKAFF. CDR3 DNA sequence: TGTGCCAGCAGTTCCCCGGACAGGGGAAAAGCTTTCTTT.

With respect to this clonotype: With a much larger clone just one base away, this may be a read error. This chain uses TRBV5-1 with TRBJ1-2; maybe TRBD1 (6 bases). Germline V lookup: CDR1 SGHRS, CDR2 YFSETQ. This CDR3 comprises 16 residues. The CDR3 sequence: CASSLDSGGVWYDYTF. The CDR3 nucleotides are TGCGCCAGCAGCTTGGATTCCGGGGGCGTCTGGTATGACTACACCTTC.

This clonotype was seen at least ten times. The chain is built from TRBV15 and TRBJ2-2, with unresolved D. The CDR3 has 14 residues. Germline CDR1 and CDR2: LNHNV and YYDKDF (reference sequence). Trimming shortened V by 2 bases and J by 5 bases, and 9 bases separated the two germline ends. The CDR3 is CATSRRTATGELFF. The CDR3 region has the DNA TGTGCCACCAGCAGAAGAACAGCGACCGGGGAGCTGTTTTTT.

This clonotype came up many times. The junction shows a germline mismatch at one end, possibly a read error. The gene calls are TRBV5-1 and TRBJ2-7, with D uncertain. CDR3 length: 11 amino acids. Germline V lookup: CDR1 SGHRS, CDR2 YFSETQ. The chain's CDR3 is CASSLVRVTNF. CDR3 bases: TGTGCCAGCAGCTTGGTACGGGTGACGAACTTC.

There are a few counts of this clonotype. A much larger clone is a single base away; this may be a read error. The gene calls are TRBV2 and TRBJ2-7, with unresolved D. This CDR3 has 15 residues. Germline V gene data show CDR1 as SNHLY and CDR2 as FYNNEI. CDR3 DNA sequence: TGTGCCAACAGTGTACAGCAGGCGAGCTCCTACGAGCAGTACTTC. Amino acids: CANSVQQASSYEQYF.

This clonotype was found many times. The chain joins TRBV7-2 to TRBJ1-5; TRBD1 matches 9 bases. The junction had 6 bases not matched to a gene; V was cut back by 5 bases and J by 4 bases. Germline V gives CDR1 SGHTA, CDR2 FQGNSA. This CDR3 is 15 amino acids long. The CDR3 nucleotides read TGTGCCAGCAGCCCGAGGGACAGGGATAATCAGCCCCAGCATTTT. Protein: CASSPRDRDNQPQHF.

The CDR3: CASSHRPSGTGSTDTQYF. CDR3 DNA: TGCGCCAGCAGCCACCGACCCTCCGGGACAGGCAGCACAGATACGCAGTATTTT. The genes are TRBV4-3 and TRBJ2-3; 8 bases match TRBD1. In germline, CDR1 is LGHNA, CDR2 YSLEER. The length of the CDR3 is 18 residues. J gave up 0 bases and V 3 bases, and 11 bases lay outside the gene matches.

The CDR3 here is CASSQGVQDNSGNTIYF. The CDR3 nucleotides are TGTGCCAGCAGCCAAGGAGTTCAGGATAACTCTGGAAACACCATATATTTT. The rearrangement links TRBV3-1 to TRBJ1-3; D gene ambiguous. Germline V gene lookup returns CDR1 LGHDT and CDR2 YNNKEL (reference sequence). The length of the CDR3 is 17 residues. Trimming took off 1 base at V and 0 bases at J, with 13 bases between the two ends.

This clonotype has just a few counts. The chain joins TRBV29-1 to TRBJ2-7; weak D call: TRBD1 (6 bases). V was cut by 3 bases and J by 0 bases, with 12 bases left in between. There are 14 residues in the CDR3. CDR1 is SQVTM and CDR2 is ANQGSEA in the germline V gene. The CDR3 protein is CSVEVAGVSYEQYF. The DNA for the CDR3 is TGCAGCGTTGAGGTCGCAGGGGTCTCCTACGAGCAGTACTTC.

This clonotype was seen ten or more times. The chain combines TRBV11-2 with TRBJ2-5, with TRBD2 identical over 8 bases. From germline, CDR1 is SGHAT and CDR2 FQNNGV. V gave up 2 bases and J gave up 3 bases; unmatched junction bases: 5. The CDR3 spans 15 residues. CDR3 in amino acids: CASSLLAGQKETQYF. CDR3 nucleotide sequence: TGTGCCAGCAGCTTATTAGCGGGACAAAAAGAGACCCAGTACTTC.

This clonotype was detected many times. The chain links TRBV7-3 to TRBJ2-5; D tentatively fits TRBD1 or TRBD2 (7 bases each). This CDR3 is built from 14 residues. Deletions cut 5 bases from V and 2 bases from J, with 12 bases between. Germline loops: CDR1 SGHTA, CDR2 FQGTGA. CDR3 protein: CASSRRGGQETQYF. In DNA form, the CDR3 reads TGTGCCAGCAGCCGCAGGGGGGGACAAGAGACCCAGTACTTC. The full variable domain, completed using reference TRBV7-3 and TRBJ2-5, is GAGVSQTPSNKVTEKGKYVELRCDPISGHTALYWYRQSLGQGPEFLIYFQGTGAADDSGLPNDRFFAVRPEGSVSTLKIQRTERGDSAVYLCASSRRGGQETQYFGPGTRLLVL.

CDR3: CASSYRRDKGPSGEQYF. CDR3 DNA: TGTGCCAGCAGCTACCGCCGGGACAAGGGACCATCGGGCGAGCAGTACTTC. The chain combines TRBV7-6 with TRBJ2-7, with a possible D match to TRBD1 (6 bases). CDR1 SGHVS and CDR2 FNYEAQ come from the germline V gene. The CDR3 totals 17 residues. V was shortened by 4 bases and J by 6 bases, with 25 bases between the two germline ends.

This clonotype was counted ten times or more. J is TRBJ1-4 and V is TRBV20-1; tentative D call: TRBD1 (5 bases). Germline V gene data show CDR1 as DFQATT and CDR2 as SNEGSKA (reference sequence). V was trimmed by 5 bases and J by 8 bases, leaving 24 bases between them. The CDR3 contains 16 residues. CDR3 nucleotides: TGCAGTGCTTCCGGGGACCATCTGGGGCTAAGCGAAAAACTGTTTTTT. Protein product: CSASGDHLGLSEKLFF.

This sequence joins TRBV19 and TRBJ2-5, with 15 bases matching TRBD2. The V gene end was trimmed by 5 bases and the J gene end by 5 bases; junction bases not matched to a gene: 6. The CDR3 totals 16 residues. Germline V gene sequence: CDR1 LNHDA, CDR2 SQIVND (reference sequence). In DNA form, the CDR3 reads TGTGCCAGTAGTCCAGGGACTAGCGGGGGGCTGGAGACCCAGTACTTC. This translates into CASSPGTSGGLETQYF.

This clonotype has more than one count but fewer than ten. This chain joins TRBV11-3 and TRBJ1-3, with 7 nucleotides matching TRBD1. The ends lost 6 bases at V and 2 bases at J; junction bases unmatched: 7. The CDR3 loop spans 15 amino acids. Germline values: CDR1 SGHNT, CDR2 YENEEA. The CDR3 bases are TGTGCCAGCAGGAGTGGGACAGCCACTGGAAACACCATATATTTT. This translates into CASRSGTATGNTIYF.

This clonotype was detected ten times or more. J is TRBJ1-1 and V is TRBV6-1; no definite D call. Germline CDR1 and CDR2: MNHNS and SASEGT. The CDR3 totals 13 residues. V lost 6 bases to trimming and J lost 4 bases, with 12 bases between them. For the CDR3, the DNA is TGTGCCAGCAGCCGCATCGGGGTCACTGAAGCTTTCTTT. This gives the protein CASSRIGVTEAFF.

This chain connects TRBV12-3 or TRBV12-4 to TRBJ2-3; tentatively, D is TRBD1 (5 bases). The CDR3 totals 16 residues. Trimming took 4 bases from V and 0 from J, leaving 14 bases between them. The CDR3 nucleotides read TGTGCCAGCAGTTCATCCACAGGTGGAAGCACAGATACGCAGTATTTT. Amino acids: CASSSSTGGSTDTQYF.